One sample yielded the 21 T cell receptor beta chains listed below, sequenced in a study of graft-versus-host responses after intestinal transplantation. Sequencing used immunoSEQ multiplex PCR; TCRdb keeps in-frame clones, though not all of them. The profile shows some 110,000 clones, roughly 84% of them singletons. These receptors' targets are unknown. Sequencing used unstimulated CD4+ T cells sorted from spleen or lymph node cells, obtained before intestinal transplant. Receptor source: a human donor who received an intestinal transplant.

This chain links TRBV10-3 with TRBJ2-3; 7 bases are a match to TRBD1. V shed 4 bases, J shed 1 base, and the junction held 8 bases outside the gene matches. The CDR3 extends over 16 amino acids. Germline V gene lookup returns CDR1 ENHRY and CDR2 SYGVKD. CDR3 DNA sequence: TGTGCCATCAGTGTTTCCAAGACAGGGCGCACAGATACGCAGTATTTT. Protein product: CAISVSKTGRTDTQYF.

The chain has TRBV4-1 and TRBJ2-7; TRBD1 matches at 10 bases. Germline CDR1 reads MGHRA; CDR2 reads YSYEKL. Unmatched junction bases numbered 9, after V lost 3 bases and J lost 4 bases. This CDR3 comprises 16 residues. CDR3 bases: TGCGCCAGCAGCCACCGACAGGGGGCGGCCACATACGAGCAGTACTTC. Amino acids: CASSHRQGAATYEQYF.

The chain carries TRBV2 and TRBJ2-1; D is tentatively TRBD1 or TRBD2 (5 bases each). The CDR3 spans 14 residues. Trimming left V 5 bases short and J 7 bases short, with 15 bases between. Germline V lookup: CDR1 SNHLY, CDR2 FYNNEI. For the CDR3, the DNA is TGTGCCAGCAGTCTCCGGGACCCGATAAATGAGCAGTTCTTC. Translating gives CASSLRDPINEQFF.

Of note for this clone: Germline and junction disagree at one end, which may indicate a read error. This sequence joins TRBV7-6 and TRBJ2-5; the D is unclear. CDR3 size: 14 residues. Germline V CDR1 and CDR2: SGHVS, FNYEAQ. CDR3 in amino acids: CASSRTPIAHGLHF. CDR3 nucleotide sequence: TGTGCCAGCAGCCGGACCCCCATCGCCCATGGGTTGCACTTC.

This clone was observed a few times. The chain recombines TRBV7-9 with TRBJ2-2, with 8 nucleotides matching TRBD1. CDR1 and CDR2 (germline): SEHNR, FQNEAQ (reference sequence). The J segment lost 0 bases and the V segment lost 3 bases, leaving 3 bases of the junction unmatched. The CDR3 is 16 residues long. The CDR3 bases are TGTGCCAGCAGCTTTGGACAGGGCGCGAACACCGGGGAGCTGTTTTTT. It yields the protein CASSFGQGANTGELFF.

This chain joins TRBV5-1 and TRBJ1-2, with D unclear. CDR1 and CDR2 from the germline V gene are SGHRS and YFSETQ. The CDR3 sequence is 15 residues long. Trimming took 0 bases from V and 0 from J, leaving 9 bases between them. For the CDR3, the DNA is TGCGCCAGCAGCTTGGACACCATTACTAACTATGGCTACACCTTC. Protein product: CASSLDTITNYGYTF.

The V and J genes are TRBV7-2 and TRBJ2-7; D call uncertain. Between the trimmed V and J ends, which lost 1 base and 2 bases, there was a span of 3 bases. This CDR3 is built from 12 residues. Germline CDR1 reads SGHTA; CDR2 reads FQGNSA. In nucleotides, the CDR3 is TGTGCCAGCAGCTTAGAACCCTACGAGCAGTACTTC. Its protein product is CASSLEPYEQYF.

The V call is TRBV6-1, the J call TRBJ2-7; weak D call: TRBD1 (6 bases). Germline loops: CDR1 MNHNS, CDR2 SASEGT. V dropped 4 bases and J dropped 2 bases, with 12 bases sitting between them. This CDR3 region has 14 residues. This CDR3 reads CASSAARDTYEQYF. The CDR3 nucleotides are TGTGCCAGCAGTGCTGCCCGGGACACCTACGAGCAGTACTTC.

The chain couples TRBV29-1 to TRBJ2-7, with D perhaps matching TRBD1 or TRBD2 (5 bases each). Germline V lookup: CDR1 SQVTM, CDR2 ANQGSEA. The CDR3 has 12 amino acids. With 6 bases removed from V and 6 bases from J, the gap between germline ends came to 15 bases. Here the CDR3 reads CSVGVSVGEQYF. DNA for the CDR3: TGCAGCGTGGGGGTTTCAGTAGGCGAGCAGTACTTC.

CDR3: CASSLDRGEYGYTF. CDR3 nucleotides: TGTGCCAGCAGCCTGGACAGGGGGGAATATGGCTACACCTTC. The chain joins TRBV7-2 to TRBJ1-2; 10 bases are shared with TRBD1. CDR1 and CDR2 (germline): SGHTA, FQGNSA. The CDR3 contains 14 residues. V lost 5 bases and J lost 5; bases outside the gene matches: 5.

The rearrangement uses TRBV6-6 and TRBJ1-5, with D possibly being TRBD1 (5 bases). CDR1 is MNHNY and CDR2 is SVGAGI in the germline V gene (reference sequence). This CDR3 contains 13 residues. V was trimmed by 7 bases and J by 5 bases, leaving 12 bases between them. CDR3 region: CASNLQDYQPQHF. CDR3 nucleotide sequence: TGTGCCAGCAATTTACAGGATTATCAGCCCCAGCATTTT.

The CDR3 coding sequence is TGTGCCAGCAGCCGCCTAGCGGGAGGGGAGGATACGCAGTATTTT. It codes for CASSRLAGGEDTQYF. This chain links TRBV7-7 with TRBJ2-3; 12 nucleotides line up with TRBD2. With 5 bases clipped from V and 6 bases from J, the junction kept 6 bases outside the gene matches. The V gene's germline CDR1 is SSHAT and CDR2 FNYEAQ (reference sequence). The CDR3 is made up of 15 amino acids.

Concerning this clone: The junction departs from germline at one end; a sequencing error may be responsible. The chain combines TRBV5-1 with TRBJ2-3, with 9 bases identical to TRBD1. The CDR3 spans 15 residues. Germline V gene lookup returns CDR1 SGHRS and CDR2 YFSETQ. The CDR3 sequence is CASRIGTGITDTQCF. DNA of the CDR3: TGCGCCAGCAGGATTGGGACAGGGATTACAGATACGCAGTGTTTT.

The chain joins TRBV27 to TRBJ2-1; 9 nucleotides line up with TRBD2. Germline V gene lookup returns CDR1 MNHEY and CDR2 SMNVEV (reference sequence). The CDR3 extends over 17 amino acids. The trim removed 5 bases at V and 0 bases at J, leaving 8 bases unmatched. The CDR3 bases are TGTGCCAGCAGTCGGTATAGCGGGAGCAGCTCCTACAATGAGCAGTTCTTC. Protein product: CASSRYSGSSSYNEQFF.

The chain joins TRBV5-1 to TRBJ2-1; 11 nucleotides match TRBD2. The CDR3 is made up of 17 amino acids. V lost 4 bases, J lost 6 bases, and 12 bases stayed unmatched. The germline CDR1 and CDR2 sequences are SGHRS and YFSETQ. This chain's CDR3 is CASSPILTSGSLNEQFF. CDR3 DNA: TGCGCCAGCAGCCCAATACTTACTAGCGGGAGCCTCAATGAGCAGTTCTTC. The whole variable domain, filled in from reference TRBV5-1 and TRBJ2-1, reads KAGVTQTPRYLIKTRGQQVTLSCSPISGHRSVSWYQQTPGQGLQFLFEYFSETQRNKGNFPGRFSGRQFSNSRSEMNVSTLELGDSALYLCASSPILTSGSLNEQFFGPGTRLTVL.

The chain combines TRBV11-3 with TRBJ2-1; 7 positions match TRBD2. The CDR3 length is 12 residues. The germline V gene encodes CDR1 SGHNT and CDR2 YENEEA. V gave up 5 bases and J gave up 10 bases; unmatched junction bases: 5. The CDR3 protein is CASSDDGGEQFF. The CDR3 coding sequence is TGTGCCAGCAGCGATGACGGGGGGGAGCAGTTCTTC.

The chain employs TRBV10-1 and TRBJ2-2; possible D gene TRBD2, 7 bases. This CDR3 comprises 16 residues. CDR1 and CDR2 from the germline V gene are WNHNN and SYGVQD (reference sequence). V was clipped by 3 bases and J by 0 bases, with 11 bases between them. The CDR3 is CASSESGGSNTGELFF. The CDR3 DNA follows: TGCGCCAGCAGTGAATCGGGGGGCTCGAACACCGGGGAGCTGTTTTTT.

This clone was found once. The chain carries TRBV5-1 and TRBJ2-3; unclear D gene. Germline V lookup: CDR1 SGHRS, CDR2 YFSETQ. The V end was cut by 0 bases, the J end by 2 bases, with 10 bases between. CDR3 length equals 15 residues. CDR3 sequence: CASSLALDLTDTQYF. The CDR3 nucleotides are TGCGCCAGCAGCTTGGCACTGGATCTCACAGATACGCAGTATTTT.

The chain carries TRBV11-2 and TRBJ2-1; the D gene is possibly TRBD2 (6 bases). V lost 1 base, J lost 8 bases, and 18 bases lay in between. Germline CDR1 and CDR2: SGHAT and FQNNGV. CDR3 size: 16 residues. The CDR3 nucleotides are TGTGCCAGCAGCTTAGGACTCGCGGGACTGGGCGATGAGCAGTTCTTC. It encodes CASSLGLAGLGDEQFF.

This clone was observed a single time. V is TRBV11-2 and J is TRBJ1-1; possible D gene TRBD1, 5 bases. Germline CDR1 is SGHAT and CDR2 is FQNNGV. The V gene lost 7 bases and the J gene lost 1 base, with 10 bases spanning the gap. The CDR3 consists of 13 residues. The DNA of the CDR3 is TGTGCCAGCACGGGACTCAAGAACACTGAAGCTTTCTTT. It is translated as CASTGLKNTEAFF. Using reference TRBV11-2 and TRBJ1-1 for the parts outside the CDR3, the full variable domain is EAGVAQSPRYKIIEKRQSVAFWCNPISGHATLYWYQQILGQGPKLLIQFQNNGVVDDSQLPKDRFSAERLKGVDSTLKIQPAKLEDSAVYLCASTGLKNTEAFFGQGTRLTVV.

This sequence joins TRBV18 and TRBJ2-5; D remains unclear. From germline, CDR1 is KGHSH and CDR2 LQKENI. The CDR3 consists of 15 residues. V was shortened by 3 bases and J by 0 bases, with 11 bases between the two germline ends. The CDR3 nucleotides read TGTGCCAGCTCACCCCCCGGGCTCTACCAAGAGACCCAGTACTTC. This encodes CASSPPGLYQETQYF. Supplemented by reference TRBV18 and TRBJ2-5, the full variable domain reads NAGVMQNPRHLVRRRGQEARLRCSPMKGHSHVYWYRQLPEEGLKFMVYLQKENIIDESGMPKERFSAEFPKEGPSILRIQQVVRGDSAAYFCASSPPGLYQETQYFGPGTRLLVL.